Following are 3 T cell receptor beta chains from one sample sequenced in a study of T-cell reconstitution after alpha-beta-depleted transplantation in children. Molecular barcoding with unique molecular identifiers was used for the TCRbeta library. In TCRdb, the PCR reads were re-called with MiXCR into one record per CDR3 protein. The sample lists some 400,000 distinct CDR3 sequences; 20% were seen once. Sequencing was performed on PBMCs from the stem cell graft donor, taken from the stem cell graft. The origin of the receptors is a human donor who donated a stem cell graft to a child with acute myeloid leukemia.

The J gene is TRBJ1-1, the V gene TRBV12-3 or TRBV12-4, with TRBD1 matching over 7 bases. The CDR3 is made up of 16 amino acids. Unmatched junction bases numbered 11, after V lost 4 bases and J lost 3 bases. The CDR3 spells CASSSQGVSGDTEAFF. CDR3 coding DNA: TGTGCCAGCAGTTCCCAGGGGGTGAGCGGGGACACTGAAGCTTTCTTT.

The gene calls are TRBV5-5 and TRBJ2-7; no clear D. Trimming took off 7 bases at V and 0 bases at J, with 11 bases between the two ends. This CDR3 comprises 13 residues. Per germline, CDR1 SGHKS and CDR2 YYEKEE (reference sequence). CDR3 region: CASQLRTSYEQYF. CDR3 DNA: TGTGCCAGCCAGCTTAGGACCTCCTACGAGCAGTACTTC.

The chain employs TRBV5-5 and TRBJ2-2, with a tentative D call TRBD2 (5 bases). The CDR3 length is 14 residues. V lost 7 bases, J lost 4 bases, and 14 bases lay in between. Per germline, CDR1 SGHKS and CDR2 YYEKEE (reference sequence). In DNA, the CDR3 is TGTGCCAGCGGCCTTGAGGGTGTCACCGGGGAGCTGTTTTTT. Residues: CASGLEGVTGELFF.